This T cell receptor (delta chain) was sequenced during a study of gamma delta lymphoproliferative disorders and STAT genes. The CDR3 is made up of 17 amino acids. The V end was cut by 1 base, the J end by 2 bases, with 17 bases between. Germline V CDR1 and CDR2: TSWWSYY, QGS. TCRdb fed the multiplex PCR reads to CATT. The sample contains some 1,500 delta-chain clones, about 2.9% of which appear only once. Sequencing used genomic DNA taken from PBMCs of patients and controls. This clone appeared a few times. The protein in TCRdb stems from a much larger clone and differs at residue 6 from this DNA's translation, likely a read error; here the protein is translated from the DNA.

This receptor was taken from a human donor with gamma-delta T-cell large granular lymphocyte leukemia. This chain joins TRDV1 and TRDJ1; TRDD2 might be the D (5 bases). The sequencing sample was made of blood. CDR3 region: CALGEPLVFPATDKLIF. CDR3 coding DNA: TGTGCTCTTGGGGAACCCCTCGTTTTTCCTGCAACCGATAAACTCATCTTT.